The 15 T cell receptor beta chains in this list originate from one sample, sequenced in a study of blood T cell repertoires in COVID-19. Libraries were prepared by immunoSEQ multiplex PCR; TCRdb keeps only in-frame clonotypes and omits some of them. The sample has about 68,000 clones, approximately 85% seen once. The sequenced sample consisted of peripheral blood. These TCRs come from a man aged 50-59 years with acute or convalescent COVID-19.

V and J are TRBV2 and TRBJ2-7; 14 bases line up with TRBD2. CDR3 length: 15 amino acids. Germline V gene sequence: CDR1 SNHLY, CDR2 FYNNEI. V gave up 6 bases and J gave up 4 bases; unmatched junction bases: 5. In nucleotides, the CDR3 is TGTGCCAGCAGCGGGACTAGCGGGGGCAAGTACGAGCAGTACTTC. Translation: CASSGTSGGKYEQYF.

The V and J genes are TRBV3-1 (or the pseudogene TRBV3-2) and TRBJ2-7, with TRBD1 as a possible D gene (5 bases). CDR3 size: 14 residues. The ends were cut back, 0 bases at V and 1 base at J, with 7 bases in the middle. CDR1 is LGHDT and CDR2 is YNNKEL in the germline V gene (reference sequence). CDR3 coding DNA: TGTGCCAGCAGCCAAGACGCAGGGTCCTACGAGCAGTACTTC. This translates into CASSQDAGSYEQYF.

This chain joins TRBV24-1 and TRBJ2-2; the match to TRBD1 covers 11 bases. The V gene end was trimmed by 3 bases and the J gene end by 6 bases; junction bases not matched to a gene: 2. Germline-derived CDR1 and CDR2 are KGHDR and SFDVKD. The CDR3 totals 15 residues. CDR3 protein: CATSDPGQGAGELFF. The CDR3 DNA reads TGTGCCACCAGTGATCCGGGACAGGGGGCCGGGGAGCTGTTTTTT.

This clone has just one count. This chain joins TRBV5-8 and TRBJ1-5; 9 nucleotides match TRBD1. The CDR3 is made up of 14 amino acids. Trimming took 4 bases from V and 7 from J; bases not matched to a gene: 6. Per germline, CDR1 SGHTS and CDR2 YDEGEE. CDR3 amino acids: CASSGTGLRQPQHF. DNA of the CDR3: TGTGCCAGCAGCGGGACAGGGCTTCGGCAGCCCCAGCATTTT.

This rearrangement joins TRBV5-5 to TRBJ2-6; D is undetermined. Trimming took off 5 bases at V and 0 bases at J, with 12 bases between the two ends. CDR1 and CDR2 from the germline V gene are SGHKS and YYEKEE (reference sequence). The CDR3 is made up of 16 amino acids. The CDR3, as DNA: TGTGCCAGCAGGTCCATGGCCTTCTCTGGGGCCAACGTCCTGACTTTC. Its protein product is CASRSMAFSGANVLTF.

The J gene is TRBJ1-1, the V gene TRBV5-4; TRBD1 is a possible D gene (5 bases). The CDR3 runs 14 residues. V was cut by 4 bases and J by 3 bases, with 13 bases left in between. Looked up from germline, CDR1 is SGHNT and CDR2 is YYREEE (reference sequence). The CDR3 bases are TGTGCCAGCAGCGAGGGAGGGGTGGACACTGAAGCTTTCTTT. This encodes CASSEGGVDTEAFF.

This clone was seen only once. The CDR3: CASSTSSGGLYEQYF. The DNA for the CDR3 is TGTGCCAGTAGTACCTCTAGCGGGGGACTCTACGAGCAGTACTTC. The chain combines TRBV19 with TRBJ2-7, with TRBD2 matching over 10 bases. V lost 4 bases to trimming and J lost 3 bases; unmatched junction nucleotides: 6. This CDR3 region has 15 residues. CDR1 LNHDA and CDR2 SQIVND come from the germline V gene (reference sequence).

This clone appeared a few times. This sequence joins TRBV27 and TRBJ1-1; a possible D gene is TRBD1 (6 bases). The CDR3 runs to 15 residues. Trimming shortened V by 6 bases and J by 3 bases, and 17 bases separated the two germline ends. Germline lookup yields CDR1 MNHEY and CDR2 SMNVEV (reference sequence). The CDR3 sequence is CASSPGDRDDTEAFF. The CDR3 region has the DNA TGTGCCAGCAGCCCAGGGGATAGGGATGACACTGAAGCTTTCTTT.

V and J are TRBV18 and TRBJ2-5; 8 bases agree with TRBD1. Per germline, CDR1 KGHSH and CDR2 LQKENI. Trimming removed 4 bases from V and 1 base from J; junction bases left unmatched: 8. The CDR3 consists of 16 residues. The CDR3 spells CASSLGTGPLQETQYF. The CDR3 nucleotides read TGTGCCAGCTCACTCGGGACAGGTCCCCTCCAAGAGACCCAGTACTTC.

The J gene is TRBJ1-5, the V gene TRBV30, with D perhaps matching TRBD1 (5 bases). V shed 0 bases and J shed 7 bases, with 10 bases lying between them. This CDR3 has 13 amino acids. Germline V gives CDR1 GTSNPN, CDR2 SVGIG (reference sequence). The CDR3 loop is CAWSVQGGQPQHF. CDR3 nucleotide sequence: TGTGCCTGGAGTGTCCAGGGAGGGCAGCCCCAGCATTTT.

This clone was seen ten or more times. The chain uses TRBV12-5 and TRBJ1-1; D may be TRBD1 (5 bases). V was cut by 5 bases and J by 3 bases, with 10 bases left in between. CDR3 length: 13 amino acids. Germline V gives CDR1 LGHNT, CDR2 FRNRAP. The CDR3 DNA reads as TGTGCTAGTGGTCCCGGAGGGGACACTGAAGCTTTCTTT. This gives the protein CASGPGGDTEAFF.

This chain uses TRBV11-3 with TRBJ2-3, with 13 bases aligning to TRBD2. Germline trimming cut 5 bases from V and 3 bases from J; bases unmatched to any gene: 5. Germline loops: CDR1 SGHNT, CDR2 YENEEA. CDR3 size: 16 residues. CDR3 nucleotide sequence: TGTGCCAGCAGCCCAGGGACTAGCGGGGAGACAGATACGCAGTATTTT. It is translated as CASSPGTSGETDTQYF.

This chain links TRBV5-1 with TRBJ1-3, with 7 nucleotides matching TRBD1. V trimming: 0 bases; J trimming: 3 bases; junction bases outside the gene matches: 3. Germline V gene lookup returns CDR1 SGHRS and CDR2 YFSETQ. The CDR3 covers 15 residues. The CDR3 sequence is CASSLGDSSGNTIYF. The CDR3, as DNA: TGCGCCAGCAGCTTGGGGGACAGTAGTGGAAACACCATATATTTT.

This clone occurred once. The chain employs TRBV12-5 and TRBJ1-5, with D possibly matching TRBD1 (5 bases). CDR1 LGHNT and CDR2 FRNRAP come from the germline V gene. V lost 0 bases and J lost 1, with 13 bases in between. The CDR3 extends over 17 amino acids. CDR3 amino acids: CASGLVPATESNQPQHF. In DNA form, the CDR3 reads TGTGCTAGTGGTTTGGTACCAGCGACAGAAAGCAATCAGCCCCAGCATTTT. The full variable domain, with the rest looked up from reference TRBV12-5 and TRBJ1-5, is DARVTQTPRHKVTEMGQEVTMRCQPILGHNTVFWYRQTMMQGLELLAYFRNRAPLDDSGMPKDRFSAEMPDATLATLKIQPSEPRDSAVYFCASGLVPATESNQPQHFGDGTRLSIL.

V is TRBV29-1 and J is TRBJ2-3; 13 nucleotides line up with TRBD2. The V gene end was trimmed by 5 bases and the J gene end by 1 base; junction bases not matched to a gene: 3. CDR1 SQVTM and CDR2 ANQGSEA come from the germline V gene. The CDR3 sequence is 15 residues long. The CDR3 here is CSVSGLAGGTDTQYF. The CDR3 nucleotides read TGCAGCGTTTCCGGACTAGCGGGGGGCACAGATACGCAGTATTTT.